What follows are 14 T cell receptor beta chains derived from one specimen sequenced in a study of blood T cell repertoires in COVID-19. Clones were read by immunoSEQ multiplex PCR, and TCRdb kept only the in-frame ones, dropping some. The table lists about 210,000 clones, roughly 85% of them singletons. Sequenced input: peripheral blood. These receptors all stem from a woman between 70 and 85 years old with COVID-19, enrolled during active disease.

This clone was recorded a few times. This chain joins TRBV11-3 and TRBJ2-7; tentative D call: TRBD1 (5 bases). Per germline, CDR1 SGHNT and CDR2 YENEEA. The CDR3 contains 14 residues. V dropped 3 bases and J dropped 3 bases, with 12 bases sitting between them. This chain's CDR3 is CASSLSPGNYEQYF. The CDR3 DNA reads as TGTGCCAGCAGCTTGTCTCCAGGGAACTACGAGCAGTACTTC. The full variable domain, completed using reference TRBV11-3 and TRBJ2-7, is EAGVVQSPRYKIIEKKQPVAFWCNPISGHNTLYWYLQNLGQGPELLIRYENEEAVDDSQLPKDRFSAERLKGVDSTLKIQPAELGDSAVYLCASSLSPGNYEQYFGPGTRLTVT.

The chain has TRBV9 and TRBJ1-2; tentative D call: TRBD1 (5 bases). Trimming took 0 bases from V and 8 from J, leaving 17 bases between them. Germline lookup yields CDR1 SGDLS and CDR2 YYNGEE. The CDR3 loop spans 15 amino acids. The CDR3 loop is CASSVATGAAGGYTF. CDR3 bases: TGTGCCAGCAGCGTAGCTACTGGGGCAGCGGGGGGCTACACCTTC.

J is TRBJ1-5 and V is TRBV3-1 (or the pseudogene TRBV3-2), with 9 bases identical to TRBD1. The trim removed 0 bases at V and 5 bases at J, leaving 5 bases unmatched. The CDR3 is 16 amino acids. Germline CDR1 LGHDT, CDR2 YNNKEL (reference sequence). Here the CDR3 reads CASSQDSRTGDQPQHF. In DNA, the CDR3 is TGTGCCAGCAGCCAAGATAGTCGGACAGGGGATCAGCCCCAGCATTTT.

The chain employs TRBV5-6 and TRBJ2-7; D is uncertain. The CDR3 sequence is 15 residues long. V was clipped by 4 bases and J by 0 bases, with 14 bases between them. Germline values: CDR1 SGHDT, CDR2 YYEEEE. The CDR3, as DNA: TGTGCCAGCAGCACTGGAGCTCAGCACTCCTACGAGCAGTACTTC. As protein: CASSTGAQHSYEQYF.

This clone was picked up a small number of times. The CDR3 region has the DNA TGTGCCAGCAGCGTAGGCCCCACTAGCGGGGTACTAACGGCCGGGGAGCTGTTTTTT. Translating it yields CASSVGPTSGVLTAGELFF. This chain links TRBV9 with TRBJ2-2; 10 nucleotides match TRBD2. The germline V gene encodes CDR1 SGDLS and CDR2 YYNGEE. V trimming: 0 bases; J trimming: 6 bases; junction bases outside the gene matches: 14. The CDR3 runs to 19 residues.

The V and J genes are TRBV7-6 and TRBJ1-2; D remains ambiguous. Trimming removed 1 base from V and 4 bases from J, with 16 bases in between. Looked up from germline, CDR1 is SGHVS and CDR2 is FNYEAQ. This CDR3 contains 16 residues. CDR3 DNA: TGTGCCAGCAGCTTAGAGGAGAGAGGAGACCCCTATGGCTACACCTTC. This gives the protein CASSLEERGDPYGYTF.

This chain links TRBV11-2 with TRBJ2-1; possibly TRBD1 for D (5 bases). This CDR3 is 15 amino acids long. V dropped 1 base and J dropped 1 base, with 8 bases sitting between them. Germline V lookup: CDR1 SGHAT, CDR2 FQNNGV. Here the CDR3 reads CASSLAAGSYNEQFF. In DNA, the CDR3 is TGTGCCAGCAGCTTAGCCGCAGGGTCCTACAATGAGCAGTTCTTC.

The chain uses TRBV19 and TRBJ1-2; D unclear. Trimming took 5 bases from V and 8 from J, leaving 21 bases between them. CDR1 and CDR2 from the germline V gene are LNHDA and SQIVND (reference sequence). The CDR3 is 15 amino acids. The CDR3 is CASSPPGYIGWGYTF. CDR3 in DNA: TGTGCCAGTAGTCCGCCGGGATACATCGGATGGGGCTACACCTTC.

This clone was detected once. The genes are TRBV18 and TRBJ1-1; no clear D. The CDR3 has 15 residues. V was trimmed by 1 base and J by 5 bases, leaving 14 bases between them. The V gene's germline CDR1 is KGHSH and CDR2 LQKENI. CDR3 protein: CASSPRSQAGTEAFF. For the CDR3, the DNA is TGTGCCAGCTCACCACGGTCTCAGGCGGGGACTGAAGCTTTCTTT.

The V gene is TRBV10-1, the J gene TRBJ2-7, with a weak D call TRBD2 (6 bases). The V gene's germline CDR1 is WNHNN and CDR2 SYGVQD (reference sequence). V was trimmed by 2 bases and J by 5 bases, leaving 10 bases between them. This CDR3 is 13 amino acids long. CDR3 nucleotides: TGCGCCAGCAGTGAGGGCAGGGAGGACGAGCAGTACTTC. Amino acid sequence: CASSEGREDEQYF.

The V call is TRBV7-9, the J call TRBJ1-1; D gene uncertain. Per the germline V gene, CDR1 is SEHNR and CDR2 is FQNEAQ (reference sequence). The ends were cut back, 4 bases at V and 4 bases at J, with 7 bases in the middle. The CDR3 has 12 amino acids. The CDR3 reads CASSWRSTEAFF. CDR3 DNA: TGTGCCAGCAGCTGGAGGAGCACTGAAGCTTTCTTT.

The gene calls are TRBV19 and TRBJ2-6, with 9 bases that match TRBD1. The CDR3 totals 19 residues. The V gene's germline CDR1 is LNHDA and CDR2 SQIVND (reference sequence). Trimming cost V 6 bases and J 0 bases; bases outside gene matches: 12. In DNA, the CDR3 is TGTGCCAGTAGACCTAAGACAGGGGGAGAAACCTCTGGGGCCAACGTCCTGACTTTC. Its translation: CASRPKTGGETSGANVLTF.

The chain has TRBV30 and TRBJ2-7; 11 positions match TRBD2. With 1 base clipped from V and 9 bases from J, the junction kept 8 bases outside the gene matches. There are 14 residues in the CDR3. The germline gives CDR1 GTSNPN, CDR2 SVGIG (reference sequence). The CDR3 spells CAWSAETSGDRQYF. Here the CDR3 DNA reads TGTGCCTGGAGTGCCGAGACTAGCGGGGACAGGCAGTACTTC. The full variable domain, its missing parts supplied by reference TRBV30 and TRBJ2-7, is SQTIHQWPATLVQPVGSPLSLECTVEGTSNPNLYWYRQAAGRGLQLLFYSVGIGQISSEVPQNLSASRPQDRQFILSSKKLLLSDSGFYLCAWSAETSGDRQYFGPGTRLTVT.

In its sample, this clone was seen once. The chain carries TRBV19 and TRBJ2-3; D perhaps matches TRBD1 (5 bases). V lost 7 bases and J 1 base, leaving 24 bases between the germline ends. Germline loops: CDR1 LNHDA, CDR2 SQIVND (reference sequence). The CDR3 contains 18 residues. CDR3 in DNA: TGTGCCAGTATTAGTCGTAGGACGGGCAGGGTGGGCACAGATACGCAGTATTTT. Protein sequence: CASISRRTGRVGTDTQYF.